This TCR beta chain was profiled in a study of regulatory T cells in long-lasting Graves disease. Time point: persistent/refractory GD, antithyroid drugs over 5 years with positive TRAb. PBMC-derived RNA was used for the TCR library. Trimming stripped 1 base from V and 4 bases from J, with 4 bases between. Germline values: CDR1 MNHEY, CDR2 SMNVEV (reference sequence). This CDR3 comprises 13 residues. This clonotype has at least ten counts. Its target is not known. Study-wide findings and caveats: Favored usage of TRBV28, TRBJ1-2 and TRBJ2-5 was recorded in persistent disease.

Relying on iRepertoire HTBI primers and Arm-PCR of CDR3 regions, the team built TCR beta libraries. One entry per CDR3 protein, called by TCRdb with MiXCR from the multiplex PCR reads. This sample carries 350,000 to 500,000 distinct CDR3 sequences, around 23% of them seen once, and the ten largest clones take roughly an eighth. This TCR derives from a female donor with Graves disease. The J gene is TRBJ2-2, the V gene TRBV27; no clear D gene. The starting material was peripheral blood mononuclear cells (PBMCs), obtained when the disease was refractory, from a patient treated with antithyroid drugs. DNA for the CDR3: TGTGCCAGCAGTTTATTGGTCACCGGGGAGCTGTTTTTT. The encoded protein is CASSLLVTGELFF.